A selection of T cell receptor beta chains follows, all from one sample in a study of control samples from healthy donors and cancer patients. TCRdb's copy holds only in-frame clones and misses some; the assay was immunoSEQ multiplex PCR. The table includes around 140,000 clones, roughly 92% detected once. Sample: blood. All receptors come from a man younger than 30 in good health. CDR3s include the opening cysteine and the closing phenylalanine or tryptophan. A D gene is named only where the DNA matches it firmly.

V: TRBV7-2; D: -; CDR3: CASSLDRAYNEQFF
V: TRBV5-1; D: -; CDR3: CASSPQLAGFSNTQYF
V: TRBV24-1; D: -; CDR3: CATSTRTGGYTF
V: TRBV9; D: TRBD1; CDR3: CASSLSGTAAYEQYF
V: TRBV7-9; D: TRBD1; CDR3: CASSSLGQTQETQYF
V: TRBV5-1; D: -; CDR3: CASSPRAGSNEKLFF
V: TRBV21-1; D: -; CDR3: CASSPLGDSGSGNTIYF
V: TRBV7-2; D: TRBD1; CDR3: CASSLEGTGAYREQYF
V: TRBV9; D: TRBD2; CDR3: CASKPGGPQDTQYF
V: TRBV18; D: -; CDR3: CASSPDNEQFF
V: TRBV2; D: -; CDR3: CASSDQLSEELFF
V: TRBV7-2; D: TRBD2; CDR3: CASSLGAAGTTDTQYF
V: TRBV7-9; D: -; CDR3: CASSLANNEQFF
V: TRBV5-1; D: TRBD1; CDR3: CASSLDRGNTEAFF
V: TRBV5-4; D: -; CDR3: CASSLTGQTQYF
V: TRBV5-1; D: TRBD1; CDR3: CASSLATTGPVGTEAFF
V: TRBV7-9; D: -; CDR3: CASSQQGSGTNEKLFF
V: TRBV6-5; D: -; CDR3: CASSFLGDYEQYF
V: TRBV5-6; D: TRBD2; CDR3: CASSLRLAGGSTDTQYF
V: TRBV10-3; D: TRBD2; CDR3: CAVGKPGLDFYEQYF
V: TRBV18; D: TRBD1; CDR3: CASSLPGGTQYF
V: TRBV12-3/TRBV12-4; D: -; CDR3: CASSLVRTDTQYF
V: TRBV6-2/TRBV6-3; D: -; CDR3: CASSGRTDNYGYTF
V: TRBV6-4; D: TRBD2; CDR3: CASSEETSGGTDTQYF